A single sample gave rise to the 11 T cell receptor beta chains below, sequenced in a study of blood T cell repertoires in COVID-19. Profiling relied on immunoSEQ multiplex PCR, and the TCRdb table lists in-frame clones only, not all of them. There are 95,000 to 110,000 clones in the sample; over 75% occur only once, and 6.2% lies in the top ten. The sequenced sample was peripheral blood. Receptors originate from a human donor in a cohort sampled during active COVID-19.

The rearrangement uses TRBV18 and TRBJ2-1; 11 bases map to TRBD2. The V gene end was trimmed by 0 bases and the J gene end by 10 bases; junction bases not matched to a gene: 5. This CDR3 region has 15 residues. In germline, CDR1 is KGHSH, CDR2 LQKENI. This CDR3 is CASSPPTSGKGEQFF. The CDR3 DNA sequence: TGTGCCAGCTCACCACCGACTAGCGGGAAAGGGGAGCAGTTCTTC.

The chain links TRBV6-7 to TRBJ2-2; a possible D gene is TRBD1 (5 bases). TRBV6-7 is treated as an ORF (open reading frame) with a function not yet certain. The V end lost 7 bases, the J end lost 4 bases, and 7 bases lay between the germline ends. The CDR3 extends over 12 amino acids. The DNA of the CDR3 is TGTGCCAGCAAGCAGGGCACCGGGGAGCTGTTTTTT. Translation gives CASKQGTGELFF.

The V call is TRBV5-6, the J call TRBJ2-7; D perhaps matches TRBD1 (6 bases). This CDR3 has 15 residues. The germline gives CDR1 SGHDT, CDR2 YYEEEE. Trimming left V 4 bases short and J 2 bases short, with 16 bases between. The DNA for the CDR3 is TGTGCCAGCAGCCGACGAGACAGGCCGGCCTACGAGCAGTACTTC. This gives the protein CASSRRDRPAYEQYF.

The genes are TRBV27 and TRBJ2-2; 7 bases match TRBD2. The CDR3 totals 17 residues. V was clipped by 2 bases and J by 0 bases; unmatched bases: 6. In germline, CDR1 is MNHEY, CDR2 SMNVEV (reference sequence). CDR3 region: CASSLGLAASNTGELFF. CDR3 in DNA: TGTGCCAGCAGTTTAGGTCTAGCGGCTTCGAACACCGGGGAGCTGTTTTTT.

The chain joins TRBV19 to TRBJ2-3, with 7 bases that match TRBD1. This CDR3 comprises 15 residues. CDR1 and CDR2 from the germline V gene are LNHDA and SQIVND (reference sequence). Losses at the gene ends were 3 bases for V and 4 bases for J; bases not matched to a gene: 7. DNA of the CDR3: TGTGCCAGTAGTATCGACAGGGTCGTCTCAGATACGCAGTATTTT. Amino acids: CASSIDRVVSDTQYF.

The DNA of the CDR3 is TGCGCCAGCAGCCGTGGTGGATTACAGGGGCCAGATACGCAGTATTTT. This encodes CASSRGGLQGPDTQYF. The J gene is TRBJ2-3, the V gene TRBV4-1; 7 bases are shared with TRBD1. Germline V CDR1 and CDR2: MGHRA, YSYEKL. V was clipped by 4 bases and J by 4 bases; unmatched bases: 11. This CDR3 contains 16 residues.

The chain recombines TRBV5-8 with TRBJ1-3; D is ambiguous. The V end was cut by 3 bases, the J end by 6 bases, with 7 bases between. Per germline, CDR1 SGHTS and CDR2 YDEGEE. The CDR3 totals 12 residues. The CDR3 loop is CASSYGENTIYF. The CDR3 DNA reads as TGTGCCAGCAGCTACGGTGAAAACACCATATATTTT.

The chain combines TRBV2 with TRBJ2-1; the match to TRBD2 covers 7 bases. CDR1 is SNHLY and CDR2 is FYNNEI in the germline V gene. There are 16 residues in the CDR3. The junction had 18 bases not matched to a gene; V was cut back by 7 bases and J by 9 bases. The CDR3 protein is CASIMAGGGRASEQFF. CDR3 in DNA: TGTGCCAGCATTATGGCCGGGGGAGGGAGGGCCTCTGAGCAGTTCTTC.

This chain links TRBV19 with TRBJ2-7; unclear D gene. Per germline, CDR1 LNHDA and CDR2 SQIVND (reference sequence). V lost 6 bases to trimming and J lost 0 bases, with 12 bases between them. This CDR3 is built from 14 residues. CDR3 nucleotide sequence: TGTGCCAGTAGCTTCGTCCAGGACTCCTACGAGCAGTACTTC. Its translation is CASSFVQDSYEQYF.

The chain uses TRBV7-9 and TRBJ2-3, with a tentative D call TRBD1 (6 bases). Germline CDR1 is SEHNR and CDR2 is FQNEAQ (reference sequence). The CDR3 length is 17 residues. V was cut by 4 bases and J by 2 bases, with 19 bases left in between. The CDR3 DNA reads as TGTGCCAGCAGCTACGGATGGACAGAGGGACCCACAGATACGCAGTATTTT. Its translation: CASSYGWTEGPTDTQYF.

The rearrangement links TRBV5-6 to TRBJ2-1, with TRBD2 matching 10 bases. J lost 6 bases, V lost 5 bases, and 8 bases had no gene match. Germline assignment: CDR1 SGHDT and CDR2 YYEEEE. CDR3 length equals 15 residues. In DNA form, the CDR3 reads TGTGCCAGCAGTCTAGCCGGGACTAGCGTCAATGAGCAGTTCTTC. This translates into CASSLAGTSVNEQFF.